This TCR beta chain stems from a study of Graves' ophthalmopathy and Graves' hyperthyroidism. Overall study: Specimen type is peripheral blood, obtained at initial diagnosis before any treatment. Overall study results and limits: Between ophthalmopathy and stable hyperthyroidism, a 13-signature model drew a separation with about 85% sensitivity and roughly 80% specificity. Sensitivity reached 60% to 71% and specificity roughly 72% when the model predicted ophthalmopathy progression. Blood also held most thyroid clonotypes expanded above 0.001 frequency.

The CDR3 has 14 residues. Germline assignment: CDR1 LGHNA and CDR2 YNFKEQ. As concerns this clonotype: Its antigen remains unidentified. A much larger clonotype is one base distant, so this may be a read error.

Investigators amplified TCR beta CDR3 regions from RNA transcripts. HTBI primers primed a first-round RT-PCR, and a second-round multiplex PCR followed. Each CDR3 protein is one row after TCRdb ran MiXCR on the multiplex PCR reads. The top ten hold 9.8% of the sample, which has roughly 500,000 distinct CDR3 sequences, approximately 15% seen once. The chain employs TRBV4-2 and TRBJ1-6; 11 bases are a match to TRBD1. Sequencing was done on a sample of blood. The sequence was collected from a woman in her 30s with Graves' ophthalmopathy. The CDR3 loop is CASSPGQGDSHLHF. As DNA, the CDR3 is TGTGCCAGCAGTCCGGGACAGGGGGATTCACACCTCCACTTT.